This is a list of T cell receptor beta chains from one sample in a study of T cells and Merkel cell carcinoma outcomes. The protocol was immunoSEQ multiplex PCR, while the TCRdb copy is restricted to in-frame clones and leaves out a portion. The data show 5,000 to 7,000 clones, 70% to 85% seen once. Sequencing input: tumor tissue from Merkel cell carcinoma. The receptors originated from a human donor with Merkel cell carcinoma. The CDR3 runs from the conserved cysteine through the conserved F or W. Fields, in order: V gene, CDR3 protein.

TRBV27 CASSLSVYSNQPQHF
TRBV2 CASSDRVNIQYF
TRBV5-1 CASSLGTINEQFF
TRBV7-8 CASSLANLPSGSHDEQFF
TRBV10-1 CASSESTSGKWSKQFF
TRBV7-2 CASSIRSGSANTGELFF
TRBV5-1 CASSLGLDSPYEQYF
TRBV5-6 CASRGGQGSYGYTF
TRBV5-4 CASSLGGSNYGYTF
TRBV27 CASSKLRDTQYF
TRBV27 CASRRGGAIYEQYF
TRBV28 CASSLFGLAAKRNEQYF
TRBV4-1 CASSQTGYYGYTF
TRBV4-2 CASSGLTSSYEQYF
TRBV11-2 CASSLTGEQGTEAFF
TRBV2 CASSPSPSYEQYF
TRBV7-8 CASSPIQGADTQYF
TRBV18 CASSPRTSGSYNEQFF
TRBV30 CACLGGGRLIGETQYF
TRBV28 CASSIIRETQYF